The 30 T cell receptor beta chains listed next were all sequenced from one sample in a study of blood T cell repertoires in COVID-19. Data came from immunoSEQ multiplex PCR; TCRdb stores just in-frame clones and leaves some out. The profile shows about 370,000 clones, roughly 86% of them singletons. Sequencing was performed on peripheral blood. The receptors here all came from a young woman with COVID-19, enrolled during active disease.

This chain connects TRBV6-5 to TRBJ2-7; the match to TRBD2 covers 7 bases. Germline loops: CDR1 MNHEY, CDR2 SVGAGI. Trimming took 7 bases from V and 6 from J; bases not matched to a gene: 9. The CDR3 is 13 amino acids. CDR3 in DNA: TGTGCCAGCACCTACCGTGGGGGGGGCGAGCAGTACTTC. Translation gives CASTYRGGGEQYF.

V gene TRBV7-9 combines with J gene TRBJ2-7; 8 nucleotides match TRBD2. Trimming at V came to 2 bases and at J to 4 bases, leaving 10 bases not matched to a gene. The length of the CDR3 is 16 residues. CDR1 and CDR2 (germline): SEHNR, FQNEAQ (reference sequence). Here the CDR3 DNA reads TGTGCCAGCAGCTTAACCGCCGGGACTAGTCCATACGAGCAGTACTTC. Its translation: CASSLTAGTSPYEQYF.

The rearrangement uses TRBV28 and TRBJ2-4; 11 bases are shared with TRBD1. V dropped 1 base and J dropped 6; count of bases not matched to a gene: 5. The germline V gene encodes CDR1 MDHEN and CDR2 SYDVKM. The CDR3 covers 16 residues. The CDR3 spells CASSLSGTGGSNIQYF. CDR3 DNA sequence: TGTGCCAGCAGTTTATCCGGGACAGGGGGTTCAAACATTCAGTACTTC.

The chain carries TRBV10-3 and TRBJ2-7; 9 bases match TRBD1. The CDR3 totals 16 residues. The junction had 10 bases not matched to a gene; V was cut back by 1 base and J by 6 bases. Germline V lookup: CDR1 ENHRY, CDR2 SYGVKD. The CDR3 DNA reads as TGTGCCATCAGTGAGTGGACAGGGGAGGCCCCATCCGAGCAGTACTTC. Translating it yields CAISEWTGEAPSEQYF.

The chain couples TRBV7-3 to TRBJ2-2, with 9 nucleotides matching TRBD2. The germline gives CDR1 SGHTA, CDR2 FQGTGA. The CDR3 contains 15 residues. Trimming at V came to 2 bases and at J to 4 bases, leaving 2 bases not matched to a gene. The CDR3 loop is CASSLVAGVTGELFF. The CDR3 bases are TGTGCCAGCAGCTTAGTAGCGGGAGTCACCGGGGAGCTGTTTTTT.

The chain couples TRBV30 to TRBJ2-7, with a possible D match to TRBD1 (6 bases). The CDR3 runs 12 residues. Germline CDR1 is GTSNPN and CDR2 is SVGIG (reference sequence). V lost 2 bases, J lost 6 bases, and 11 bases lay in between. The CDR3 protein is CAWSLTGLEQYF. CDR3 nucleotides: TGTGCCTGGAGTCTGACAGGTCTCGAGCAGTACTTC.

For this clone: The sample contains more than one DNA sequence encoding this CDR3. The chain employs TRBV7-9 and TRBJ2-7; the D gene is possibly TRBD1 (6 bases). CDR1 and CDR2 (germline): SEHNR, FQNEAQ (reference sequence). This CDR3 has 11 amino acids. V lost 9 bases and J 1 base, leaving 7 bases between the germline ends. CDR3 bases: TGTGCCAGTACAGGGTCCTACGAGCAGTACTTC. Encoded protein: CASTGSYEQYF.

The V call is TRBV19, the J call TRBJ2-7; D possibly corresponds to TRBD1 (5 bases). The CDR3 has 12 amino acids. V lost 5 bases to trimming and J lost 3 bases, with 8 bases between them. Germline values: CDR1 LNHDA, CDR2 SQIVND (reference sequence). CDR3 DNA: TGTGCCAGTAGTTCAGACAGCTACGAGCAGTACTTC. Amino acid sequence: CASSSDSYEQYF.

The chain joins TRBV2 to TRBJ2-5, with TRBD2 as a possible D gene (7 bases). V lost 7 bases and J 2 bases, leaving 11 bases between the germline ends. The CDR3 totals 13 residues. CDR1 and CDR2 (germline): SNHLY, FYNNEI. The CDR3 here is CASKRGGQETQYF. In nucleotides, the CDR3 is TGTGCCAGCAAAAGGGGGGGTCAAGAGACCCAGTACTTC.

The CDR3 DNA reads TGCGCCAGCAGCTTGCTAGGGGCTCAAGAGACCCAGTACTTC. Its translation is CASSLLGAQETQYF. The chain combines TRBV5-1 with TRBJ2-5; D possibly corresponds to TRBD1 (5 bases). This CDR3 comprises 14 residues. The V and J ends lost 1 base and 2 bases respectively, with 9 bases between them. Looked up from germline, CDR1 is SGHRS and CDR2 is YFSETQ.

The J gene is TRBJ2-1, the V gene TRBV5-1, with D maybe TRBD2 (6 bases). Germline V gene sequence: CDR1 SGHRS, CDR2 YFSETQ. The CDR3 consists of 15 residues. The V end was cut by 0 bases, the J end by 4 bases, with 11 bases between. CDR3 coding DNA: TGCGCCAGCAGCTTGGGAGGGAGGAATTACAATGAGCAGTTCTTC. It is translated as CASSLGGRNYNEQFF.

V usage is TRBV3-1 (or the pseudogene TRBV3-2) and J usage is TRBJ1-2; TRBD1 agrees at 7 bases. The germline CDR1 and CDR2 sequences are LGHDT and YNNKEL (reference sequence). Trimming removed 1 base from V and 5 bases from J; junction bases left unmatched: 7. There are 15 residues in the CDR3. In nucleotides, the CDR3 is TGTGCCAGCAGCCAAGGCCTGGGCAGGGGGTATGGCTACACCTTC. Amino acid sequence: CASSQGLGRGYGYTF.

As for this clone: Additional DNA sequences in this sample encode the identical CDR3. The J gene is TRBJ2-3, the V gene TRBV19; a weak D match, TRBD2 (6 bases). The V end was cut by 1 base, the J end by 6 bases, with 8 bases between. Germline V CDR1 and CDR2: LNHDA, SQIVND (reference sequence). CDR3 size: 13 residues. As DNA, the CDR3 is TGTGCCAGTAGTATAGCGGGAGCCGATACGCAGTATTTT. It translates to CASSIAGADTQYF.

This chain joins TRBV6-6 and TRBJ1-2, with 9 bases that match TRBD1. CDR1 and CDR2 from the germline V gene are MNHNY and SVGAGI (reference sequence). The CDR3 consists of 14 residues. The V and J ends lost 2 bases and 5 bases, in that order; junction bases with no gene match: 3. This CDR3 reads CASSYQTGGYGYTF. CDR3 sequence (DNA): TGTGCCAGCAGTTACCAGACAGGGGGATATGGCTACACCTTC.

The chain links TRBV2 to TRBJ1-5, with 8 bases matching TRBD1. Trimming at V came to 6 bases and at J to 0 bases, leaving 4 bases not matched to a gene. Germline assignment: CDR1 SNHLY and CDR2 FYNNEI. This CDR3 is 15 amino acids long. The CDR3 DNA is TGTGCCAGCAGGACAGGGGACAATAGCAATCAGCCCCAGCATTTT. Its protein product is CASRTGDNSNQPQHF.

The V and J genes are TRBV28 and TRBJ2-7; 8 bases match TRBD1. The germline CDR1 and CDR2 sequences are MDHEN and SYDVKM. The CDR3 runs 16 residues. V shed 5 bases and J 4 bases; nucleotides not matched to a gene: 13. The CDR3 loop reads CASSPTPLWTGYEQYF. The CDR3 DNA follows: TGTGCCAGCAGTCCAACTCCTCTTTGGACAGGGTACGAGCAGTACTTC.

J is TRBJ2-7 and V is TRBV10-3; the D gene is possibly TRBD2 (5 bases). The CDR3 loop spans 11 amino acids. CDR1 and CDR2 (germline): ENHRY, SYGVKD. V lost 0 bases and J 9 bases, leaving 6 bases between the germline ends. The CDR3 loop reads CAISESLAQYF. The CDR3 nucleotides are TGTGCCATCAGTGAGTCCCTAGCGCAGTACTTC.

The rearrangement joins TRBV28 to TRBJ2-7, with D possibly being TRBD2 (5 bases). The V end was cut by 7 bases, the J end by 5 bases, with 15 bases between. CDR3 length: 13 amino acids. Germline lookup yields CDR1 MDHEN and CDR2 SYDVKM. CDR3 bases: TGTGCCAGCACCCGGGGTCGGACGGACGAGCAGTACTTC. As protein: CASTRGRTDEQYF.

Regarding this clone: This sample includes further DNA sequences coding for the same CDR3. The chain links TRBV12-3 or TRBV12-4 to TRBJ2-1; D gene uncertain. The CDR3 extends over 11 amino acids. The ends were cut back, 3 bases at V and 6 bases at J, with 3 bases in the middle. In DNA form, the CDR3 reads TGTGCCAGCAGTTTTCTCAATGAGCAGTTCTTC. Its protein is CASSFLNEQFF.

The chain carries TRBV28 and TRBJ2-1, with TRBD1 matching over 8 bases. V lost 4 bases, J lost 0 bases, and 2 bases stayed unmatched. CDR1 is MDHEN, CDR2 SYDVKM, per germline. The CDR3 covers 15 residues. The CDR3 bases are TGTGCCAGCAGTTCACAGGGGGGCTCCTACAATGAGCAGTTCTTC. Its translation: CASSSQGGSYNEQFF.

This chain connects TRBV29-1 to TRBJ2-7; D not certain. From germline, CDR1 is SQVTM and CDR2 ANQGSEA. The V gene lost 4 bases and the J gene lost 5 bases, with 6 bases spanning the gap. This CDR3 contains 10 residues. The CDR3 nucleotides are TGCAGCGTTGGAGTAAACGAGCAGTACTTC. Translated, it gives CSVGVNEQYF.

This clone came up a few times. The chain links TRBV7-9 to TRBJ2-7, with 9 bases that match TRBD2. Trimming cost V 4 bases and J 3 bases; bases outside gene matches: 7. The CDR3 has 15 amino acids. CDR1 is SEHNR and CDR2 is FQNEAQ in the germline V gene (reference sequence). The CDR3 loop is CASSSPTSGDYEQYF. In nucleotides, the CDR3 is TGTGCCAGCAGCTCGCCGACTAGCGGAGACTACGAGCAGTACTTC.

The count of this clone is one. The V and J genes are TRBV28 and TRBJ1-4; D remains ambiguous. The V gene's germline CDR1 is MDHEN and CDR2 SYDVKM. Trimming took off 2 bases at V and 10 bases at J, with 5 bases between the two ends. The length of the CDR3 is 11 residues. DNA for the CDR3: TGTGCCAGCAGTTTAGGGAGAAAACTGTTTTTT. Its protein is CASSLGRKLFF.

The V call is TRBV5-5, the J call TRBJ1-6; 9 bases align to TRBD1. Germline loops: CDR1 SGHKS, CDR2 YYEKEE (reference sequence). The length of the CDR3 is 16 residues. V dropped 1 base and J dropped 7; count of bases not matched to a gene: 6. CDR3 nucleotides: TGTGCCAGCAGCTTGAGGGTCGGGACAGGGAATTCACCCCTCCACTTT. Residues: CASSLRVGTGNSPLHF.

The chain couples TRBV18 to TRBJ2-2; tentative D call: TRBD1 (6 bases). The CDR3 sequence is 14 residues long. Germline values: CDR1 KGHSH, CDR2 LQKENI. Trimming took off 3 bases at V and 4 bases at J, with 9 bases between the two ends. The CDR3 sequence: CASSPSRGTGELFF. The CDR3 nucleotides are TGTGCCAGCTCACCTTCCAGGGGCACCGGGGAGCTGTTTTTT.

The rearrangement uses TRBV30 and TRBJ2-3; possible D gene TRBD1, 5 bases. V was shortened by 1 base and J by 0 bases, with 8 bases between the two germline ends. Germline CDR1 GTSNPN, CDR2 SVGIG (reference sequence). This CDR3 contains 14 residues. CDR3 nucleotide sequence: TGTGCCTGGAGTGAGGACATTAGCACAGATACGCAGTATTTT. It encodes CAWSEDISTDTQYF.

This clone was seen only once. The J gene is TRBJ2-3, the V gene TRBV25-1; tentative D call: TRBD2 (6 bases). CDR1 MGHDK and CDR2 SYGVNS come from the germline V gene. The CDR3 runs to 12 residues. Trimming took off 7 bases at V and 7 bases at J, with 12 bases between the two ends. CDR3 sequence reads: CASNSAGNTQYF. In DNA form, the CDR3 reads TGTGCCAGCAACTCGGCGGGAAATACGCAGTATTTT.

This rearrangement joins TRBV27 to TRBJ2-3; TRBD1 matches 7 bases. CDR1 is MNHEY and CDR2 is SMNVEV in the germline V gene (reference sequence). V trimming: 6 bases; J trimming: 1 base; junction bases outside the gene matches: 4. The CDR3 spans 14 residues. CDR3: CASSLDRGTDTQYF. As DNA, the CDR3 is TGTGCCAGCAGCCTCGACAGGGGCACAGATACGCAGTATTTT.

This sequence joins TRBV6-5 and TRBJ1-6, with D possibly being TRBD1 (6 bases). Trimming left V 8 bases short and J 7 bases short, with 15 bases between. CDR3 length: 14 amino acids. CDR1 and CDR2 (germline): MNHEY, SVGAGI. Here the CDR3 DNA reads TGTGCCAGCTTATTTGTGGGGGCCAATTCACCCCTCCACTTT. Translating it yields CASLFVGANSPLHF.

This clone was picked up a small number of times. CDR3 DNA sequence: TGTGCCAGCAGTTCTACAGTGAATGAGCAGTTCTTC. It codes for CASSSTVNEQFF. J is TRBJ2-1 and V is TRBV6-5; D gene uncertain. The CDR3 runs 12 residues. Between the trimmed V and J ends, which lost 4 bases and 7 bases, there was a span of 8 bases. Germline values: CDR1 MNHEY, CDR2 SVGAGI.